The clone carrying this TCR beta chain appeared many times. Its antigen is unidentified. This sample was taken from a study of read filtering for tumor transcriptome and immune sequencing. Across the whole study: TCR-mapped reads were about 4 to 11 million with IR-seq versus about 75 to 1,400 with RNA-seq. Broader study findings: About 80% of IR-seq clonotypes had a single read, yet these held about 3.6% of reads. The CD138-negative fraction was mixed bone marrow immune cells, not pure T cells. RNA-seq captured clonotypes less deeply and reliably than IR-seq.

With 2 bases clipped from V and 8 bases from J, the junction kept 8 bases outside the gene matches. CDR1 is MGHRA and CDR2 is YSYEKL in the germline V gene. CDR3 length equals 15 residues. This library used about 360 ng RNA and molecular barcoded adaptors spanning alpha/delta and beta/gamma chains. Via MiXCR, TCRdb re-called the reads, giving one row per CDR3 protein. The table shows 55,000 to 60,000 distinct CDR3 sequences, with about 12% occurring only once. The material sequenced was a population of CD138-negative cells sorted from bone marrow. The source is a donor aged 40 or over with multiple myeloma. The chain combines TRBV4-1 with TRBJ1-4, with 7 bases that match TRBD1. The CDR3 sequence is CASSQTRGVIEKLFF. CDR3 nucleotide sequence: TGCGCCAGCAGCCAAACCAGGGGGGTTATCGAAAAACTGTTTTTT.